The TCR beta chain described here comes from a study of blood T cell repertoires in COVID-19. Profiling relied on immunoSEQ multiplex PCR, and the TCRdb table lists in-frame clones only, not all of them. The sample carries 100,000 to 150,000 clones, roughly 70% recorded once. Germline V gene data show CDR1 as SEHNR and CDR2 as FQNEAQ (reference sequence). Trimming shortened V by 5 bases and J by 6 bases, and 10 bases separated the two germline ends. The CDR3 has 13 residues. Sequenced material: peripheral blood. The sequence was obtained from a human donor with acute or convalescent COVID-19. The donor label of this sample is uncertain. This chain uses TRBV7-9 with TRBJ2-2; TRBD1 might be the D (5 bases). CDR3 in amino acids: CASSVQGPGELFF. CDR3 nucleotides: TGTGCCAGCAGCGTGCAGGGTCCCGGGGAGCTGTTTTTT. The whole variable domain, filled in from reference TRBV7-9 and TRBJ2-2, reads DTGVSQNPRHKITKRGQNVTFRCDPISEHNRLYWYRQTLGQGPEFLTYFQNEAQLEKSRLLSDRFSAERPKGSFSTLEIQRTEQGDSAMYLCASSVQGPGELFFGEGSRLTVL.